The 7 T cell receptor beta chains listed next were all sequenced from one sample in a study of PD-1 blockade in classical Hodgkin lymphoma. This sample's time point: cycle 4 day 1 (C4D1), after five to seven weeks of nivolumab. With no exception, relapse followed autologous stem cell transplantation in all patients, and brentuximab vedotin exposure varied. Thawed PBMCs were the source of CD8+ T cells, obtained through magnetic negative selection. Profiling relied on immunoSEQ multiplex PCR, and the TCRdb table lists in-frame clones only, not all of them. The sample lists about 3,600 clones, approximately 66% occurring once. The starting material was CD8+ T cells from blood, obtained before the fourth cycle of nivolumab. Source of these receptors: a human donor with classical Hodgkin lymphoma.

This clone has more than one count but fewer than ten. The V gene is TRBV7-9, the J gene TRBJ2-1, with TRBD2 matching 9 bases. This CDR3 is built from 15 residues. V trimming: 5 bases; J trimming: 6 bases; junction bases outside the gene matches: 8. Germline lookup yields CDR1 SEHNR and CDR2 FQNEAQ (reference sequence). The CDR3 here is CASSPSGRWTNEQFF. The CDR3 bases are TGTGCCAGCAGCCCAAGCGGGAGGTGGACCAATGAGCAGTTCTTC.

A few counts support this clone. V and J are TRBV7-9 and TRBJ1-1, with D uncertain. The CDR3 runs 14 residues. Germline-derived CDR1 and CDR2 are SEHNR and FQNEAQ (reference sequence). Trimming took 5 bases from V and 3 from J, leaving 13 bases between them. CDR3 sequence: CASSPVLAHTEAFF. Written as DNA, the CDR3 is TGTGCCAGCAGCCCCGTATTGGCTCACACTGAAGCTTTCTTT.

The chain is built from TRBV7-8 and TRBJ1-4; TRBD1 matches at 7 bases. The length of the CDR3 is 18 residues. Germline V gives CDR1 SGHVS, CDR2 FQNEAQ. V shed 2 bases and J 0 bases; nucleotides not matched to a gene: 9. The CDR3 sequence is CASSLNRDSEATNEKLFF. As DNA, the CDR3 is TGTGCCAGCAGCTTAAATAGGGACAGCGAAGCAACTAATGAAAAACTGTTTTTT.

The chain recombines TRBV27 with TRBJ2-7; unclear D gene. This CDR3 region has 14 residues. The germline V and J ends were trimmed by 2 bases and 2 bases, with 10 bases remaining between them. CDR1 MNHEY and CDR2 SMNVEV come from the germline V gene (reference sequence). The CDR3 DNA reads TGTGCCAGCAGTTTAGGGCCACGGCCCTACGAGCAGTACTTC. This codes for CASSLGPRPYEQYF.

This clone was recorded a few times. The rearrangement joins TRBV5-8 to TRBJ2-3; 9 bases are shared with TRBD1. Trimming cost V 4 bases and J 6 bases; bases outside gene matches: 9. CDR3 size: 15 residues. Germline V gene sequence: CDR1 SGHTS, CDR2 YDEGEE. The CDR3 DNA sequence: TGTGCCAGCAGCAGAGACAGGGGGTTGGCGGATACGCAGTATTTT. This sequence encodes CASSRDRGLADTQYF.

This chain connects TRBV20-1 to TRBJ2-1; D call uncertain. Germline lookup yields CDR1 DFQATT and CDR2 SNEGSKA (reference sequence). With 0 bases removed from V and 7 bases from J, the gap between germline ends came to 4 bases. The CDR3 is made up of 11 amino acids. The CDR3 protein is CSARDPNEQFF. In DNA, the CDR3 is TGCAGTGCTAGAGATCCGAATGAGCAGTTCTTC.

V gene TRBV28 combines with J gene TRBJ2-7, with D perhaps given as TRBD1 or TRBD2 (5 bases each). With 3 bases removed from V and 11 bases from J, the gap between germline ends came to 11 bases. Germline values: CDR1 MDHEN, CDR2 SYDVKM. This CDR3 has 11 amino acids. The CDR3 is CASSFGWGKYF. CDR3 nucleotides: TGTGCCAGCAGTTTTGGGTGGGGGAAGTACTTC.